The next 29 T cell receptor beta chains were all read from a single sample in a study of shared T cell receptors in the human thymus. Produced via immunoSEQ multiplex PCR; TCRdb's table is partial and in-frame only. This table holds 500,000 to 550,000 clones, about four fifths found once. The same sample was also used in a study of human thymus T cells.

The sequencing sample was made of thymocytes. These receptors originate from a boy under two years old with a congenital heart defect.

The chain has TRBV29-1 and TRBJ2-7, with 7 bases fitting TRBD2. Germline V gene data show CDR1 as SQVTM and CDR2 as ANQGSEA. The trim removed 4 bases at V and 0 bases at J, leaving 3 bases unmatched. The CDR3 consists of 13 residues. The CDR3 loop is CSVAGGSSYEQYF. The CDR3 region has the DNA TGCAGCGTTGCGGGCGGGAGCTCCTACGAGCAGTACTTC.

The rearrangement uses TRBV27 and TRBJ2-1, with 7 bases lining up with TRBD2. The CDR3 is 15 amino acids. With V trimmed by 4 bases and J by 8 bases, 11 bases remained unmatched. Germline V lookup: CDR1 MNHEY, CDR2 SMNVEV (reference sequence). CDR3 loop: CASSSIREGGHEQFF. The CDR3 coding sequence is TGTGCCAGCAGTTCCATTAGGGAGGGCGGGCATGAGCAGTTCTTC.

The chain employs TRBV5-1 and TRBJ2-1; TRBD2 agrees at 14 bases. The CDR3 has 17 amino acids. Germline V CDR1 and CDR2: SGHRS, YFSETQ. The V and J ends lost 0 bases and 8 bases, in that order; junction bases with no gene match: 7. Here the CDR3 DNA reads TGCGCCAGCAGCTTGGTGACTAGCGGGAGGGCTGGCGATGAGCAGTTCTTC. It encodes CASSLVTSGRAGDEQFF. Looking up the rest from reference TRBV5-1 and TRBJ2-1 gives the full variable domain: KAGVTQTPRYLIKTRGQQVTLSCSPISGHRSVSWYQQTPGQGLQFLFEYFSETQRNKGNFPGRFSGRQFSNSRSEMNVSTLELGDSALYLCASSLVTSGRAGDEQFFGPGTRLTVL.

The CDR3 bases are TGTGCCAGTAGTAAGGTGGGAGGTGGTCGGAAGACCCAGTACTTC. Residues: CASSKVGGGRKTQYF. The chain links TRBV19 to TRBJ2-5; D might be TRBD2 (6 bases). Trimming took 4 bases from V and 6 from J, leaving 18 bases between them. This CDR3 spans 15 amino acids. From germline, CDR1 is LNHDA and CDR2 SQIVND (reference sequence).

This sequence joins TRBV10-3 and TRBJ2-7; TRBD1 matches at 8 bases. Germline V CDR1 and CDR2: ENHRY, SYGVKD. This CDR3 contains 15 residues. Trimming took 8 bases from V and 4 from J; bases not matched to a gene: 13. The CDR3: CAIGVLDRGPYEQYF. CDR3 nucleotides: TGTGCCATCGGCGTGTTAGACAGGGGTCCGTACGAGCAGTACTTC.

This rearrangement joins TRBV5-1 to TRBJ2-7; TRBD2 agrees at 8 bases. Unmatched junction bases numbered 5, after V lost 1 base and J lost 5 bases. The V gene's germline CDR1 is SGHRS and CDR2 YFSETQ. This CDR3 is built from 14 residues. CDR3 protein: CASSLTAGEDEQYF. CDR3 in DNA: TGCGCCAGCAGCTTGACAGCGGGAGAGGACGAGCAGTACTTC.

V usage is TRBV10-3 and J usage is TRBJ2-4; the D gene is possibly TRBD2 (5 bases). Germline V gene sequence: CDR1 ENHRY, CDR2 SYGVKD. CDR3 length: 17 residues. Trimming took 2 bases from V and 0 from J, leaving 14 bases between them. CDR3 nucleotides: TGTGCCATCAGTGAGCCCTTGGACTTTGTAGCCAAAAACATTCAGTACTTC. Translation gives CAISEPLDFVAKNIQYF.

The chain is built from TRBV18 and TRBJ2-7; the D is unclear. From germline, CDR1 is KGHSH and CDR2 LQKENI. The CDR3 has 11 residues. V lost 7 bases, J lost 6 bases, and 10 bases lay in between. In nucleotides, the CDR3 is TGTGCCAGCTGCTCCGGTGGCGAGCAGTACTTC. Translation: CASCSGGEQYF. Complete variable domain (other parts from reference TRBV18 and TRBJ2-7): NAGVMQNPRHLVRRRGQEARLRCSPMKGHSHVYWYRQLPEEGLKFMVYLQKENIIDESGMPKERFSAEFPKEGPSILRIQQVVRGDSAAYFCASCSGGEQYFGPGTRLTVT.

This chain links TRBV4-2 with TRBJ2-7, with 8 bases aligning to TRBD2. CDR1 LGHNA and CDR2 YNFKEQ come from the germline V gene. V shed 4 bases and J 3 bases; nucleotides not matched to a gene: 5. This CDR3 contains 14 residues. CDR3 DNA sequence: TGTGCCAGCAGCCCCCGGACTAGCTTCTACGAGCAGTACTTC. Its translation: CASSPRTSFYEQYF.

This chain uses TRBV6-5 with TRBJ1-1; possible D gene TRBD1, 6 bases. CDR1 MNHEY and CDR2 SVGAGI come from the germline V gene. The CDR3 runs to 15 residues. V lost 2 bases and J 1 base, leaving 11 bases between the germline ends. The CDR3 spells CASSYNPGENTEAFF. In DNA form, the CDR3 reads TGTGCCAGCAGTTACAATCCAGGGGAGAACACTGAAGCTTTCTTT.

V and J are TRBV2 and TRBJ1-1; D is perhaps TRBD1 (5 bases). CDR3 size: 15 residues. Germline V gene sequence: CDR1 SNHLY, CDR2 FYNNEI. V lost 4 bases and J 3 bases, leaving 15 bases between the germline ends. CDR3: CASSAARGGDTEAFF. In nucleotides, the CDR3 is TGTGCCAGCAGTGCCGCGCGGGGGGGGGACACTGAAGCTTTCTTT.

The rearrangement uses TRBV2 and TRBJ1-2; 7 nucleotides match TRBD1. Germline V gene lookup returns CDR1 SNHLY and CDR2 FYNNEI. V lost 4 bases to trimming and J lost 4 bases; unmatched junction nucleotides: 9. The CDR3 extends over 15 amino acids. This CDR3 is CASSALLTGFYGYTF. The CDR3, as DNA: TGTGCCAGCAGTGCCCTATTGACAGGGTTCTATGGCTACACCTTC. The variable domain in full, with the rest retrieved from reference TRBV2 and TRBJ1-2, is EPEVTQTPSHQVTQMGQEVILRCVPISNHLYFYWYRQILGQKVEFLVSFYNNEISEKSEIFDDQFSVERPDGSNFTLKIRSTKLEDSAMYFCASSALLTGFYGYTFGSGTRLTVV.

There are a few counts of this clone. This CDR3 is CASSLDFLDSSYNEQFF. CDR3 nucleotide sequence: TGCGCCAGCAGCTTGGATTTCTTGGACAGTTCCTACAATGAGCAGTTCTTC. V is TRBV5-1 and J is TRBJ2-1, with a possible D match to TRBD1 (6 bases). The CDR3 consists of 17 residues. CDR1 and CDR2 from the germline V gene are SGHRS and YFSETQ. V lost 0 bases and J 1 base, leaving 14 bases between the germline ends.

This chain uses TRBV5-6 with TRBJ2-4; TRBD1 matches 8 bases. After removal of 4 bases from V and 7 bases from J, the junction contained 7 bases not matched to a gene. The length of the CDR3 is 14 residues. Germline CDR1 reads SGHDT; CDR2 reads YYEEEE. The CDR3 loop is CASSNGQGRNIQYF. As DNA, the CDR3 is TGTGCCAGCAGCAACGGACAGGGCCGGAACATTCAGTACTTC.

The V gene is TRBV5-1, the J gene TRBJ2-7, with TRBD1 matching over 12 bases. CDR3 size: 15 residues. Germline V CDR1 and CDR2: SGHRS, YFSETQ. V shed 4 bases, J shed 4 bases, and the junction held 6 bases outside the gene matches. In nucleotides, the CDR3 is TGCGCCAGCAGCCCCCGGGGACAGGGGGCTTACGAGCAGTACTTC. Its translation is CASSPRGQGAYEQYF.

In nucleotides, the CDR3 is TGCGCCAGCAGCCAAGGCCACTGGTTGGTGTTTAACAATGAGCAGTTCTTC. Encoded protein: CASSQGHWLVFNNEQFF. The rearrangement uses TRBV4-3 and TRBJ2-1, with D unclear. V lost 1 base and J 5 bases, leaving 18 bases between the germline ends. The CDR3 length is 17 residues. Germline CDR1 LGHNA, CDR2 YSLEER.

There are a few counts of this clone. The V call is TRBV10-3, the J call TRBJ1-4; 9 bases are a match to TRBD1. Germline values: CDR1 ENHRY, CDR2 SYGVKD. This CDR3 comprises 13 residues. V lost 10 bases and J lost 3; bases outside the gene matches: 3. CDR3 nucleotide sequence: TGTGCCACGACAGGGGGGGCTAATGAAAAACTGTTTTTT. It translates to CATTGGANEKLFF.

V is TRBV6-1 and J is TRBJ2-3; 16 bases match TRBD2. The CDR3 has 17 residues. The germline V gene encodes CDR1 MNHNS and CDR2 SASEGT. J was trimmed by 6 bases and V by 3 bases; bases with no gene match: 6. The CDR3 loop reads CASSEGLAGGLGDTQYF. DNA for the CDR3: TGTGCCAGCAGTGAGGGACTAGCGGGAGGGCTAGGGGATACGCAGTATTTT.

In its sample, this clone was seen once. The chain combines TRBV6-1 with TRBJ2-3; TRBD2 matches at 13 bases. The CDR3 length is 20 residues. Germline trimming cut 0 bases from V and 1 base from J; bases unmatched to any gene: 10. Germline V gene sequence: CDR1 MNHNS, CDR2 SASEGT. CDR3 nucleotides: TGTGCCAGCAGTGAAGCGTGGGGGACTAGCGGGAATGCTCGCACAGATACGCAGTATTTT. It yields the protein CASSEAWGTSGNARTDTQYF.

This clone was recorded only once. J is TRBJ2-1 and V is TRBV27; a possible D gene is TRBD2 (5 bases). Germline-derived CDR1 and CDR2 are MNHEY and SMNVEV (reference sequence). The CDR3 totals 18 residues. The V end lost 3 bases, the J end lost 0 bases, and 18 bases lay between the germline ends. The CDR3 sequence is CASSLDFQTVSSYNEQFF. DNA of the CDR3: TGTGCCAGCAGTTTGGACTTCCAGACTGTAAGCTCCTACAATGAGCAGTTCTTC.

The chain carries TRBV4-3 and TRBJ2-5, with D possibly TRBD1 on 5 matching bases. This CDR3 comprises 16 residues. Germline V lookup: CDR1 LGHNA, CDR2 YSLEER. V was cut by 0 bases and J by 1 base, with 12 bases left in between. CDR3 nucleotide sequence: TGCGCCAGCAGCCAAGAAAGGTTGCAGGGCCAAGAGACCCAGTACTTC. This translates into CASSQERLQGQETQYF.

The rearrangement links TRBV11-2 to TRBJ2-7; D is ambiguous. Per germline, CDR1 SGHAT and CDR2 FQNNGV. The CDR3 has 13 amino acids. V lost 1 base and J 10 bases, leaving 14 bases between the germline ends. The CDR3 DNA reads as TGTGCCAGCAGCTTAGTTACACTAATCGAACAGTACTTC. Translated, it gives CASSLVTLIEQYF.

This sequence joins TRBV7-3 and TRBJ2-1; D possibly corresponds to TRBD2 (5 bases). The CDR3 runs to 18 residues. Trimming took off 5 bases at V and 4 bases at J, with 24 bases between the two ends. Germline CDR1 SGHTA, CDR2 FQGTGA. The CDR3 is CASSPRGCEADQYNEQFF. In DNA form, the CDR3 reads TGTGCCAGCAGCCCCCGGGGATGTGAAGCGGACCAATACAATGAGCAGTTCTTC.

The rearrangement links TRBV5-1 to TRBJ2-1, with D perhaps TRBD1 (6 bases). The V end lost 4 bases, the J end lost 8 bases, and 16 bases lay between the germline ends. The CDR3 extends over 14 amino acids. Germline V gene sequence: CDR1 SGHRS, CDR2 YFSETQ. Written as DNA, the CDR3 is TGCGCCAGCAGCACAGGGACCCTCGGGGATGAGCAGTTCTTC. Its translation is CASSTGTLGDEQFF.

The CDR3 DNA follows: TGTGCCATCAGTGAGTCGGGACAGGGGGTCCGAGGGGGAGGCAATCAGCCCCAGCATTTT. This gives the protein CAISESGQGVRGGGNQPQHF. The V gene is TRBV10-3, the J gene TRBJ1-5, with 11 bases lining up with TRBD1. The CDR3 contains 20 residues. After removal of 0 bases from V and 2 bases from J, the junction contained 12 bases not matched to a gene. Germline V gene data show CDR1 as ENHRY and CDR2 as SYGVKD.

The chain recombines TRBV5-6 with TRBJ2-7; TRBD2 aligns across 10 bases. CDR3 size: 15 residues. Losses at the gene ends were 3 bases for V and 7 bases for J; bases not matched to a gene: 10. Germline V gene lookup returns CDR1 SGHDT and CDR2 YYEEEE. CDR3 DNA sequence: TGTGCCAGCAGCTGGCGGGCTAGCGGGAGTGGTGAGCAGTACTTC. It yields the protein CASSWRASGSGEQYF.

V and J are TRBV28 and TRBJ2-2; D gene ambiguous. CDR3 length: 14 residues. Germline CDR1 is MDHEN and CDR2 is SYDVKM. V was trimmed by 1 base and J by 0 bases, leaving 3 bases between them. CDR3 amino acids: CASSLSANTGELFF. The DNA of the CDR3 is TGTGCCAGCAGTTTATCCGCGAACACCGGGGAGCTGTTTTTT.

The rearrangement uses TRBV6-5 and TRBJ2-7; no firm D call. Germline-derived CDR1 and CDR2 are MNHEY and SVGAGI. The CDR3 consists of 12 residues. V dropped 4 bases and J dropped 3 bases, with 7 bases sitting between them. Here the CDR3 reads CASSSYGYEQYF. In nucleotides, the CDR3 is TGTGCCAGCAGTTCATACGGCTACGAGCAGTACTTC.

The chain carries TRBV18 and TRBJ2-7; possible D gene TRBD2, 5 bases. With 2 bases removed from V and 1 base from J, the gap between germline ends came to 21 bases. Germline V lookup: CDR1 KGHSH, CDR2 LQKENI. The CDR3 has 18 amino acids. The CDR3 coding sequence is TGTGCCAGCTCACCAGGTAAACCTTGGACTGACGAATCCTACGAGCAGTACTTC. Translating it yields CASSPGKPWTDESYEQYF.